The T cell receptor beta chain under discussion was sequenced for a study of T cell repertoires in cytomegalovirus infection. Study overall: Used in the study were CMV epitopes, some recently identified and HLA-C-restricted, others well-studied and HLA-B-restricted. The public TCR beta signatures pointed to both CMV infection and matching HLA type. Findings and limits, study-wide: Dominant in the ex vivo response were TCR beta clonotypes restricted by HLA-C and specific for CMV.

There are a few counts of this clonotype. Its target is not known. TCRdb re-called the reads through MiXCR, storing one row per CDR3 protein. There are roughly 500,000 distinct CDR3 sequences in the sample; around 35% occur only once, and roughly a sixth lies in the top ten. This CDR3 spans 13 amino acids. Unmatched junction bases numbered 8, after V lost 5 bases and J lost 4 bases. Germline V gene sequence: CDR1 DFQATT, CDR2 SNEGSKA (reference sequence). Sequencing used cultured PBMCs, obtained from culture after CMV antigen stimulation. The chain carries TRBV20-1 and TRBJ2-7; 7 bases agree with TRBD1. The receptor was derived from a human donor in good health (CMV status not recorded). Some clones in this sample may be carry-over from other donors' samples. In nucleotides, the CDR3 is TGCAGTGCTTCCGGGACAGCAAAATACGAGCAGTACTTC. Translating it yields CSASGTAKYEQYF.